This passage covers 22 T cell receptor beta chains from one sample sequenced in a study of T cell changes during pregnancy in multiple sclerosis. The table came from immunoSEQ multiplex PCR; TCRdb's copy has only in-frame clones and leaves some out. This sample has about 120,000 clones; roughly 92% occur once, and the top ten carry less than 7.5%. The sample in question was peripheral blood, obtained before pregnancy. These receptors all come from a female donor with multiple sclerosis, enrolled in a pregnancy study.

This clone appeared once. This rearrangement joins TRBV10-1 to TRBJ2-3; 14 bases align to TRBD2. The V and J ends lost 4 bases and 0 bases, in that order; junction bases with no gene match: 6. Germline V gives CDR1 WNHNN, CDR2 SYGVQD (reference sequence). The CDR3 contains 18 residues. This CDR3 is CASSGLAGGPHSTDTQYF. Written as DNA, the CDR3 is TGCGCCAGCAGTGGACTAGCGGGAGGGCCTCATAGCACAGATACGCAGTATTTT.

The chain recombines TRBV5-6 with TRBJ2-1, with D possibly being TRBD1 (5 bases). Germline values: CDR1 SGHDT, CDR2 YYEEEE. Between the trimmed V and J ends, which lost 2 bases and 5 bases, there was a span of 14 bases. The CDR3 covers 15 residues. CDR3 loop: CASSLTAGFHNEQFF. In DNA, the CDR3 is TGTGCCAGCAGCTTAACGGCAGGGTTCCACAATGAGCAGTTCTTC.

The CDR3 DNA reads TGTGCCAGCAGTTTATCCCTAAGCGGGAGGGCCACAGATACGCAGTATTTT. The encoded protein is CASSLSLSGRATDTQYF. The J gene is TRBJ2-3, the V gene TRBV28; TRBD2 matches at 10 bases. From germline, CDR1 is MDHEN and CDR2 SYDVKM. V was clipped by 1 base and J by 2 bases; unmatched bases: 6. The CDR3 length is 17 residues. The full variable domain, with the rest looked up from reference TRBV28 and TRBJ2-3, is DVKVTQSSRYLVKRTGEKVFLECVQDMDHENMFWYRQDPGLGLRLIYFSYDVKMKEKGDIPEGYSVSREKKERFSLILESASTNQTSMYLCASSLSLSGRATDTQYFGPGTRLTVL.

The rearrangement links TRBV30 to TRBJ2-3; 8 bases agree with TRBD2. The CDR3 runs to 17 residues. Germline CDR1 GTSNPN, CDR2 SVGIG (reference sequence). V gave up 2 bases and J gave up 2 bases; unmatched junction bases: 12. CDR3 DNA: TGTGCCTGGAGTTATATCCGGGGGGGCCTGAACACAGATACGCAGTATTTT. Protein product: CAWSYIRGGLNTDTQYF.

The CDR3, as DNA: TGTGCCAGCTCACCACCCGCTAGACAAGCTTTCTTT. This translates into CASSPPARQAFF. The V and J genes are TRBV18 and TRBJ1-1; no reliable D call. The CDR3 extends over 12 amino acids. Deletions cut 0 bases from V and 9 bases from J, with 8 bases between. Germline V CDR1 and CDR2: KGHSH, LQKENI.

The genes are TRBV7-9 and TRBJ2-7; D call uncertain. This CDR3 has 15 residues. CDR1 is SEHNR and CDR2 is FQNEAQ in the germline V gene (reference sequence). V dropped 1 base and J dropped 2 bases, with 12 bases sitting between them. The CDR3 coding sequence is TGTGCCAGCAGCTTAGAAGGTTACGGAGCCTACGAGCAGTACTTC. Encoded protein: CASSLEGYGAYEQYF. Looking up the rest from reference TRBV7-9 and TRBJ2-7 gives the full variable domain: DTGVSQNPRHKITKRGQNVTFRCDPISEHNRLYWYRQTLGQGPEFLTYFQNEAQLEKSRLLSDRFSAERPKGSFSTLEIQRTEQGDSAMYLCASSLEGYGAYEQYFGPGTRLTVT.

The chain uses TRBV6-5 and TRBJ2-2; D gene uncertain. Germline CDR1 MNHEY, CDR2 SVGAGI. This CDR3 spans 15 amino acids. Trimming left V 5 bases short and J 0 bases short, with 10 bases between. The CDR3 region is CASSSLFANTGELFF. In DNA, the CDR3 is TGTGCCAGCAGTAGCTTATTCGCGAACACCGGGGAGCTGTTTTTT.

The rearrangement uses TRBV28 and TRBJ1-1, with TRBD1 matching 11 bases. Germline CDR1 MDHEN, CDR2 SYDVKM. The CDR3 is 14 amino acids. The J segment lost 10 bases and the V segment lost 2 bases, leaving 6 bases of the junction unmatched. The CDR3 loop is CASSLPDRGQLAFF. Here the CDR3 DNA reads TGTGCCAGCAGTTTACCGGACAGGGGGCAATTAGCTTTCTTT.

The V and J genes are TRBV30 and TRBJ2-5; 7 bases are a match to TRBD1. V dropped 2 bases and J dropped 5; count of bases not matched to a gene: 5. Per germline, CDR1 GTSNPN and CDR2 SVGIG (reference sequence). This CDR3 comprises 13 residues. In nucleotides, the CDR3 is TGTGCCTGGAGTCCGACAGGGTTGGAGACCCAGTACTTC. It encodes CAWSPTGLETQYF.

The CDR3 here is CAISARQTYEQYF. The CDR3 nucleotides read TGTGCCATCAGTGCTCGTCAGACCTACGAGCAGTACTTC. V gene TRBV10-3 combines with J gene TRBJ2-7, with D uncertain. Trimming took 4 bases from V and 2 from J, leaving 9 bases between them. The CDR3 has 13 residues. CDR1 is ENHRY, CDR2 SYGVKD, per germline.

V is TRBV19 and J is TRBJ2-2; TRBD2 matches at 8 bases. This CDR3 has 16 amino acids. Germline CDR1 and CDR2: LNHDA and SQIVND (reference sequence). The trim removed 1 base at V and 1 base at J, leaving 2 bases unmatched. CDR3 nucleotide sequence: TGTGCCAGTAGTATAGGGCTAGCGGGGAACACCGGGGAGCTGTTTTTT. Its translation is CASSIGLAGNTGELFF.

The rearrangement links TRBV5-4 to TRBJ1-2; perhaps TRBD1 as D (6 bases). The V end was cut by 0 bases, the J end by 0 bases, with 12 bases between. This CDR3 spans 16 amino acids. The germline CDR1 and CDR2 sequences are SGHNT and YYREEE (reference sequence). CDR3 sequence: CASSLDMGAANYGYTF. The CDR3 nucleotides are TGTGCCAGCAGCTTGGATATGGGGGCAGCTAACTATGGCTACACCTTC.

This clone was seen a single time. The J gene is TRBJ1-5, the V gene TRBV2; TRBD1 matches at 7 bases. The CDR3 is 14 amino acids. With V trimmed by 8 bases and J by 3 bases, 7 bases remained unmatched. In germline, CDR1 is SNHLY, CDR2 FYNNEI. The CDR3 coding sequence is TGTGCCAGCTCCGGGACAGCCACCAATCAGCCCCAGCATTTT. Protein product: CASSGTATNQPQHF.

The CDR3 coding sequence is TGTGCCAGCAGCTTATGGCTAGCGGGAGGGATAGATACGCAGTATTTT. Translation: CASSLWLAGGIDTQYF. The rearrangement uses TRBV5-4 and TRBJ2-3, with 12 bases identical to TRBD2. The CDR3 is 16 amino acids. Germline CDR1 SGHNT, CDR2 YYREEE (reference sequence). After removal of 2 bases from V and 5 bases from J, the junction contained 6 bases not matched to a gene.

The J gene is TRBJ1-5, the V gene TRBV19; tentative D call: TRBD1 (6 bases). Trimming took 3 bases from V and 0 from J, leaving 15 bases between them. The CDR3 has 17 residues. Germline V lookup: CDR1 LNHDA, CDR2 SQIVND (reference sequence). CDR3 residues: CASSMTRRGYSNQPQHF. The CDR3 bases are TGTGCCAGTAGTATGACCCGCAGGGGCTATAGCAATCAGCCCCAGCATTTT.

This sequence joins TRBV5-4 and TRBJ1-6; the match to TRBD1 covers 9 bases. Germline trimming cut 2 bases from V and 10 bases from J; bases unmatched to any gene: 7. Per germline, CDR1 SGHNT and CDR2 YYREEE (reference sequence). This CDR3 has 15 amino acids. The CDR3 loop reads CASSLNRGQGSPLHF. In DNA, the CDR3 is TGTGCCAGCAGCTTAAACAGGGGGCAGGGATCACCCCTCCACTTT.

This rearrangement joins TRBV5-1 to TRBJ2-3; 8 bases map to TRBD1. Germline V CDR1 and CDR2: SGHRS, YFSETQ. This CDR3 is 16 amino acids long. V lost 2 bases to trimming and J lost 2 bases; unmatched junction nucleotides: 7. DNA for the CDR3: TGCGCCAGCAGCTTAGGACAGGGATTCGACACAGATACGCAGTATTTT. Protein product: CASSLGQGFDTDTQYF.

The J gene is TRBJ1-1, the V gene TRBV7-3; no reliable D call. The germline V gene encodes CDR1 SGHTA and CDR2 FQGTGA. The CDR3 runs 17 residues. V lost 4 bases and J 3 bases, leaving 21 bases between the germline ends. CDR3 coding DNA: TGTGCCAGCAGCTCTTTTTGTCCTACCCTCCACTACACTGAAGCTTTCTTT. It specifies CASSSFCPTLHYTEAFF. The full variable domain, in which reference TRBV7-3 and TRBJ1-1 provide the parts outside the CDR3, is GAGVSQTPSNKVTEKGKYVELRCDPISGHTALYWYRQSLGQGPEFLIYFQGTGAADDSGLPNDRFFAVRPEGSVSTLKIQRTERGDSAVYLCASSSFCPTLHYTEAFFGQGTRLTVV.

Worth noting for this clone: Mismatch with germline at one junction end may stem from a read error. The J gene is TRBJ1-2, the V gene TRBV6-1; weak D call: TRBD1 (6 bases). Germline assignment: CDR1 MNHNS and CDR2 SASEGT. The CDR3 contains 17 residues. CDR3 sequence (DNA): TGTGCCAGCAGTGAACAGGTCGGCAGGGGCGTTAACTATGGCTGCACCTTC. Amino acids: CASSEQVGRGVNYGCTF.

This clone occurred a few times. J is TRBJ1-1 and V is TRBV29-1; TRBD1 matches 9 bases. In germline, CDR1 is SQVTM, CDR2 ANQGSEA. V shed 7 bases and J 0 bases; nucleotides not matched to a gene: 3. The CDR3 is 13 amino acids. CDR3 amino acids: CSATGGLNTEAFF. CDR3 DNA: TGCAGCGCGACAGGGGGTTTGAACACTGAAGCTTTCTTT.

This clone was seen a handful of times. The chain's CDR3 is CASSYSNRDSPLHF. The CDR3 bases are TGTGCCAGCAGTTACTCGAATCGGGATTCACCCCTCCACTTT. V usage is TRBV6-6 and J usage is TRBJ1-6; D call uncertain. CDR1 is MNHNY, CDR2 SVGAGI, per germline (reference sequence). Trimming cost V 0 bases and J 8 bases, with 8 bases left between them. This CDR3 contains 14 residues.

The chain has TRBV6-1 and TRBJ2-4; 9 nucleotides align to TRBD1. V dropped 6 bases and J dropped 11; count of bases not matched to a gene: 8. CDR1 is MNHNS and CDR2 is SASEGT in the germline V gene. CDR3 length: 13 residues. The CDR3 region has the DNA TGTGCCAGCAGAACAGGGGGCCGGGAGTTTCAGTACTTC. Translating it yields CASRTGGREFQYF.